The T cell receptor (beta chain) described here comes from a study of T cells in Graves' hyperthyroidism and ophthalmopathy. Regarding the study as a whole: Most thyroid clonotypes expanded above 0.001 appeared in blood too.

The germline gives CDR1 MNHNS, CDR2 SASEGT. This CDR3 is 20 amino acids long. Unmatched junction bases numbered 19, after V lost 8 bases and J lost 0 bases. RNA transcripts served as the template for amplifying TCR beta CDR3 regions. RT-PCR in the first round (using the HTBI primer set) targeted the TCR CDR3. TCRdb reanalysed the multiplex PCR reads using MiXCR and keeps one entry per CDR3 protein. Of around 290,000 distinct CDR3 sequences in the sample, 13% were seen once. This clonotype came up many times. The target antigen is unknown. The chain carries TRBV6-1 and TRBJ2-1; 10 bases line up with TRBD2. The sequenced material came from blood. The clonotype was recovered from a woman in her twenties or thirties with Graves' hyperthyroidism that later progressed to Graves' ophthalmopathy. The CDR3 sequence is CASRYPLTSGVSSSYNEQFF. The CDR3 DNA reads TGTGCCAGCCGGTACCCATTAACTAGCGGGGTATCTAGCTCCTACAATGAGCAGTTCTTC.